One and the same sample provided the 27 T cell receptor beta chains below, sequenced in a study of T-cell reconstitution after alpha-beta-depleted transplantation in children. It was with unique molecular identifiers that the TCRbeta library was prepared. A single record per CDR3 protein comes from TCRdb applying MiXCR to the PCR reads. Of approximately 510,000 distinct CDR3 sequences in the sample, roughly 18% are singletons; the top ten hold 3.3%. Sequencing was performed on PBMCs from the stem cell graft donor, taken from the stem cell graft. The receptors come from a human donor who donated a stem cell graft to a child with acute lymphoblastic leukemia.

V usage is TRBV6-1 and J usage is TRBJ1-1; D is ambiguous. V lost 6 bases and J lost 0, with 8 bases in between. The CDR3 is 13 amino acids. The germline V gene encodes CDR1 MNHNS and CDR2 SASEGT. The CDR3 DNA reads as TGTGCCAGCAGCCAAGTGGTGAACACTGAAGCTTTCTTT. Its protein product is CASSQVVNTEAFF.

The chain joins TRBV5-1 to TRBJ1-5, with 7 nucleotides matching TRBD1. This CDR3 has 15 residues. After removal of 2 bases from V and 2 bases from J, the junction contained 4 bases not matched to a gene. The germline CDR1 and CDR2 sequences are SGHRS and YFSETQ. In DNA, the CDR3 is TGCGCCAGCAGCTTCACCGGACAGGGCAATCAGCCCCAGCATTTT. It specifies CASSFTGQGNQPQHF.

J is TRBJ2-3 and V is TRBV9, with D maybe TRBD2 (6 bases). The V end lost 4 bases, the J end lost 2 bases, and 11 bases lay between the germline ends. This CDR3 has 14 amino acids. Germline CDR1 is SGDLS and CDR2 is YYNGEE. The CDR3 coding sequence is TGTGCCAGCAGCCCAGGGACTGACACAGATACGCAGTATTTT. Its translation: CASSPGTDTDTQYF.

V usage is TRBV6-2 or TRBV6-3 and J usage is TRBJ2-5; 7 bases map to TRBD2. Germline lookup yields CDR1 MNHEY and CDR2 SVGEGT. The CDR3 runs 15 residues. Trimming cost V 0 bases and J 3 bases; bases outside gene matches: 4. CDR3 sequence reads: CASSYSRLAEETQYF. The CDR3 DNA reads TGTGCCAGCAGTTACTCGAGGCTAGCGGAAGAGACCCAGTACTTC.

This clonotype was observed a handful of times. V usage is TRBV9 and J usage is TRBJ2-1; D is undetermined. Trimming cost V 0 bases and J 2 bases, with 9 bases left between them. From germline, CDR1 is SGDLS and CDR2 YYNGEE. This CDR3 comprises 15 residues. This CDR3 reads CASSVGVPTYNEQFF. The CDR3, as DNA: TGTGCCAGCAGCGTAGGGGTACCTACCTACAATGAGCAGTTCTTC. Filled out from reference TRBV9 and TRBJ2-1, the complete variable domain reads DSGVTQTPKHLITATGQRVTLRCSPRSGDLSVYWYQQSLDQGLQFLIQYYNGEERAKGNILERFSAQQFPDLHSELNLSSLELGDSALYFCASSVGVPTYNEQFFGPGTRLTVL.

This clonotype was seen only a few times. The rearrangement links TRBV27 to TRBJ1-2, with 9 bases that match TRBD1. Looked up from germline, CDR1 is MNHEY and CDR2 is SMNVEV (reference sequence). The CDR3 contains 17 residues. J was trimmed by 0 bases and V by 5 bases; bases with no gene match: 10. The CDR3 bases are TGTGCCAGCAGTAGTGGGTACAGGGGGCCTACTAACTATGGCTACACCTTC. Translation: CASSSGYRGPTNYGYTF.

The genes are TRBV3-1 and TRBJ2-7; the D is unclear. CDR1 and CDR2 from the germline V gene are LGHDT and YNNKEL (reference sequence). V was shortened by 5 bases and J by 0 bases, with 14 bases between the two germline ends. This CDR3 contains 15 residues. Here the CDR3 reads CASSGDRVYSYEQYF. The CDR3, as DNA: TGTGCCAGCAGCGGAGACCGCGTATACTCCTACGAGCAGTACTTC.

This clonotype was observed a few times. The chain recombines TRBV5-1 with TRBJ2-5, with D tentatively TRBD2 (6 bases). Germline values: CDR1 SGHRS, CDR2 YFSETQ. This CDR3 comprises 16 residues. Trimming pared 2 bases from V and 6 bases from J, leaving 20 bases between. The CDR3 spells CASSLLGGGIGKTQYF. The CDR3 nucleotides are TGCGCCAGCAGCTTACTCGGCGGCGGGATTGGGAAGACCCAGTACTTC.

The chain uses TRBV4-1 and TRBJ2-1; 9 nucleotides match TRBD1. Germline trimming cut 4 bases from V and 12 bases from J; bases unmatched to any gene: 4. Germline CDR1 reads MGHRA; CDR2 reads YSYEKL. The CDR3 spans 12 residues. In nucleotides, the CDR3 is TGCGCCAGCAGCCCAACAGGGGGCCGGCAGTTCTTC. Its protein is CASSPTGGRQFF.

In its sample, this clonotype was seen a few times. The chain carries TRBV20-1 and TRBJ2-2, with TRBD2 matching 10 bases. This CDR3 spans 16 amino acids. Per the germline V gene, CDR1 is DFQATT and CDR2 is SNEGSKA (reference sequence). V lost 1 base to trimming and J lost 9 bases; unmatched junction nucleotides: 11. CDR3 sequence: CSARGELAGEIRELFF. DNA for the CDR3: TGCAGTGCTAGAGGGGAGCTAGCGGGAGAAATCCGGGAGCTGTTTTTT.

This clonotype was seen a few times. This rearrangement joins TRBV18 to TRBJ1-1, with TRBD1 matching over 8 bases. The J segment lost 6 bases and the V segment lost 1 base, leaving 10 bases of the junction unmatched. Germline assignment: CDR1 KGHSH and CDR2 LQKENI. This CDR3 spans 16 amino acids. The CDR3 region has the DNA TGTGCCAGCTCACCACGGCTGGCAGGGGGCGCCTCTGAAGCTTTCTTT. Its translation: CASSPRLAGGASEAFF.

This clonotype was recorded a few times. The genes are TRBV5-1 and TRBJ2-1; D is ambiguous. Trimming shortened V by 3 bases and J by 5 bases, and 15 bases separated the two germline ends. CDR1 SGHRS and CDR2 YFSETQ come from the germline V gene. This CDR3 spans 15 amino acids. The DNA of the CDR3 is TGCGCCAGCAGCTGGACGACGGGTCCCGACAATGAGCAGTTCTTC. Its protein product is CASSWTTGPDNEQFF.

This rearrangement joins TRBV6-2 or TRBV6-3 to TRBJ2-2; D gene ambiguous. Germline-derived CDR1 and CDR2 are MNHEY and SVGEGT. The CDR3 consists of 14 residues. V was cut by 5 bases and J by 2 bases, with 9 bases left in between. The CDR3 loop reads CASSLRHNTGELFF. CDR3 nucleotide sequence: TGTGCCAGCAGTCTCCGACACAACACCGGGGAGCTGTTTTTT.

This clonotype was counted only a few times. The rearrangement links TRBV25-1 to TRBJ1-4; no definite D call. V was pared by 4 bases and J by 4 bases, with 13 bases between. Germline V gives CDR1 MGHDK, CDR2 SYGVNS. The CDR3 runs 15 residues. In DNA, the CDR3 is TGTGCCAGCAGTGCAACACAGCCGCATAATGAAAAACTGTTTTTT. Protein: CASSATQPHNEKLFF.

The rearrangement joins TRBV6-2 or TRBV6-3 to TRBJ1-1; a weak D match, TRBD1 (6 bases). Germline loops: CDR1 MNHEY, CDR2 SVGEGT. V was cut by 2 bases and J by 3 bases, with 16 bases left in between. This CDR3 comprises 16 residues. The CDR3 nucleotides read TGTGCCAGCAGTTACACTGAACAGGGATTGGACACTGAAGCTTTCTTT. Its protein product is CASSYTEQGLDTEAFF.

This clonotype has a handful of counts. The J gene is TRBJ1-5, the V gene TRBV12-3 or TRBV12-4; D gene unclear. The CDR3 has 13 amino acids. Trimming pared 4 bases from V and 9 bases from J, leaving 13 bases between. CDR3 in amino acids: CASSSPWVAPQHF. In nucleotides, the CDR3 is TGTGCCAGCAGTTCCCCCTGGGTTGCGCCCCAGCATTTT.

The chain is built from TRBV7-2 and TRBJ1-1, with 9 bases lining up with TRBD1. The V gene's germline CDR1 is SGHTA and CDR2 FQGNSA. V trimming: 2 bases; J trimming: 11 bases; junction bases outside the gene matches: 18. The CDR3 spans 17 residues. The CDR3 sequence is CASSLTHPGTGYQLAFF. The CDR3 nucleotides read TGTGCCAGCAGCTTAACCCATCCCGGGACAGGGTATCAGTTGGCTTTCTTT.

This clonotype was detected a few times. This chain joins TRBV5-1 and TRBJ2-7; TRBD2 is a possible D gene (7 bases). V was shortened by 0 bases and J by 2 bases, with 12 bases between the two germline ends. Germline loops: CDR1 SGHRS, CDR2 YFSETQ. The CDR3 runs 15 residues. The CDR3 sequence is CASSLGGGRAYEQYF. CDR3 in DNA: TGCGCCAGCAGCTTGGGGGGGGGCAGAGCCTACGAGCAGTACTTC. Full variable domain (rest looked up from reference TRBV5-1 and TRBJ2-7): KAGVTQTPRYLIKTRGQQVTLSCSPISGHRSVSWYQQTPGQGLQFLFEYFSETQRNKGNFPGRFSGRQFSNSRSEMNVSTLELGDSALYLCASSLGGGRAYEQYFGPGTRLTVT.

Only a few counts were recorded for this clonotype. The chain carries TRBV4-2 and TRBJ1-5, with D unclear. The CDR3 has 15 residues. V was cut by 0 bases and J by 1 base, with 7 bases left in between. CDR1 and CDR2 (germline): LGHNA, YNFKEQ. The CDR3 region has the DNA TGTGCCAGCAGCCAAGAAGGGAGGAGCAATCAGCCCCAGCATTTT. Translation gives CASSQEGRSNQPQHF.

This clonotype was seen a handful of times. The chain employs TRBV14 and TRBJ2-1; 8 bases are a match to TRBD1. This CDR3 is built from 15 residues. J gave up 6 bases and V 0 bases, and 4 bases lay outside the gene matches. Germline V gene sequence: CDR1 SGHDN, CDR2 FVKESK. The CDR3 nucleotides are TGTGCCAGCAGCCAAGAACGACAGGGGAGCAATGAGCAGTTCTTC. Translation: CASSQERQGSNEQFF. Based on the CDR3 plus reference TRBV14 and TRBJ2-1, the full variable domain is EAGVTQFPSHSVIEKGQTVTLRCDPISGHDNLYWYRRVMGKEIKFLLHFVKESKQDESGMPNNRFLAERTGGTYSTLKVQPAELEDSGVYFCASSQERQGSNEQFFGPGTRLTVL.

The chain employs TRBV5-6 and TRBJ2-2, with 11 bases matching TRBD2. Germline V gives CDR1 SGHDT, CDR2 YYEEEE. The CDR3 spans 16 residues. Trimming took 2 bases from V and 5 from J; bases not matched to a gene: 5. This CDR3 is CASSFSGRASTGELFF. The CDR3, as DNA: TGTGCCAGCAGCTTTAGCGGGAGGGCCTCGACCGGGGAGCTGTTTTTT.

This clonotype was detected only a few times. The V call is TRBV25-1, the J call TRBJ1-1; 7 nucleotides agree with TRBD1. Germline V lookup: CDR1 MGHDK, CDR2 SYGVNS. The CDR3 is 15 amino acids. V lost 3 bases and J lost 3; bases outside the gene matches: 7. The CDR3 nucleotides read TGTGCCAGCAGTGACCTGGGACAGAGTTACACTGAAGCTTTCTTT. It encodes CASSDLGQSYTEAFF. The whole variable domain, remainder taken from reference TRBV25-1 and TRBJ1-1, is EADIYQTPRYLVIGTGKKITLECSQTMGHDKMYWYQQDPGMELHLIHYSYGVNSTEKGDLSSESTVSRIRTEHFPLTLESARPSHTSQYLCASSDLGQSYTEAFFGQGTRLTVV.

This rearrangement joins TRBV18 to TRBJ2-7; TRBD2 matches 7 bases. The V gene's germline CDR1 is KGHSH and CDR2 LQKENI. V shed 6 bases and J 1 base; nucleotides not matched to a gene: 6. This CDR3 has 14 amino acids. The CDR3, as DNA: TGTGCCAGCTCTTCCGGGGGGACTTCCTACGAGCAGTACTTC. Protein product: CASSSGGTSYEQYF.

This chain links TRBV6-1 with TRBJ2-5, with D perhaps matching TRBD1 or TRBD2 (5 bases each). The germline V gene has CDR1 MNHNS and CDR2 SASEGT. Trimming left V 2 bases short and J 7 bases short, with 11 bases between. The CDR3 loop spans 13 amino acids. The CDR3 protein is CASSELGTGTQYF. CDR3 DNA sequence: TGTGCCAGCAGTGAACTGGGGACGGGGACCCAGTACTTC.

This clonotype came up a few times. This sequence joins TRBV19 and TRBJ1-5; D may be TRBD1 (6 bases). V lost 5 bases and J 7 bases, leaving 15 bases between the germline ends. The CDR3 runs to 14 residues. From germline, CDR1 is LNHDA and CDR2 SQIVND (reference sequence). The CDR3 sequence is CASSPYRVTQPQHF. In DNA form, the CDR3 reads TGTGCCAGTAGTCCTTACAGGGTTACCCAGCCCCAGCATTTT.

The chain employs TRBV25-1 and TRBJ2-7, with TRBD2 identical over 8 bases. V was clipped by 2 bases and J by 5 bases; unmatched bases: 14. CDR1 and CDR2 from the germline V gene are MGHDK and SYGVNS. CDR3 length: 17 amino acids. The CDR3, as DNA: TGTGCCAGCAGTGAAAGCCTCGTGGTAGCGGGATCGAACGAGCAGTACTTC. This gives the protein CASSESLVVAGSNEQYF.

This clonotype was recorded at least ten times. The rearrangement joins TRBV5-1 to TRBJ2-7; 11 bases are a match to TRBD2. V was clipped by 0 bases and J by 3 bases; unmatched bases: 2. The length of the CDR3 is 15 residues. The germline V gene encodes CDR1 SGHRS and CDR2 YFSETQ. Here the CDR3 DNA reads TGCGCCAGCAGCTTGGCCCTAGCGGGAGGCTACGAGCAGTACTTC. Translated: CASSLALAGGYEQYF.